The present T cell receptor beta chain was sequenced within a study of low-dose radiotherapy and immunotherapy resistance in tumors (dated by TCRdb to about 2022). About the investigation overall: In Cohort 1, 0.5 Gy per fraction was delivered every 2 weeks, and a total PTV dose of 6.5 Gy was prescribed. Cyclophosphamide 200 mg/m2 was administered intravenously every two weeks, one day before each radiation and immunotherapy administration. Patients were given nivolumab as a 240 mg flat dose every two weeks and ipilimumab at 1 mg/kg every six weeks, with both drugs delivered intravenously. No randomization into treatment groups was done for the people taking part in the trial. For Cohort 2, the dose was 1 Gy per fraction given every two weeks, adding up to 13 Gy in total across 26 weeks. The translational analysis covered eight patients: three from the first dose cohort and the first five from the second dose cohort. Patients took aspirin 300 mg orally once daily for four cycles, starting on cycle 1 day 1.

Notes on this clonotype: What this receptor recognizes is not known. With a far larger clone one base away, a read error is the likely cause.

From the germline V gene, CDR1 is MGHRA and CDR2 is YSYEKL. The CDR3, cysteine through phenylalanine, is 16 amino acids long. Only the CDR3 DNA stays, 48 bases, in frame from base 1. V has 0 bases trimmed and J has 7 bases trimmed; junction bases matching no gene number 11. These reads were obtained on an Illumina HiSeq 2500. First-strand cDNA was synthesized using Superscript III and a set of TRAV- and TRBV-specific primers, so that both TCRalpha and TCRbeta chains were covered. TCRs were amplified with Phusion for roughly 20 PCR cycles, with a constant-region primer paired with the adapter attached to the V primers. The isolated mRNA was amplified using the MessageAmp II aRNA Amplification Kit, with in vitro transcription performed for approximately 16 hours at 37 degrees C. The Dynabeads mRNA DIRECT Purification Kit was used to isolate the mRNA for TCR sequencing. Indexed Illumina adapters were added in a second Phusion PCR of 25 cycles, after which AMPure XP beads were used to purify the products. The study's processing was this. Custom Perl scripts pooled TCR sequences encoding the same protein, removed out-of-frame sequences and computed each clonotype's abundance. TCR sequences supported by only a single read were excluded from analysis. Repertoire metrics included Shannon entropy, Gini index, clonality, richness, and frequency of TCRs shared between repertoires. TCRdb reprocessed the public reads (quality trimming at Q25 with fastp, clone calling with MiXCR) and kept in-frame beta chains. Rows with a matching CDR3 protein are joined into one entry that keeps the most common DNA and genes. TCRdb, not the original authors, processed these V and J calls. This sample is represented by under 70,000 distinct CDR3 sequences; 23% of them were singletons. The ten most abundant clones make up approximately 6.7% of the sample.

The sample's time point label is to be understood as: after trial treatment. Read against the paper, the sample's treatment or condition label means: LDRT plus nivolumab, ipilimumab, low-dose cyclophosphamide and aspirin (RACIN trial). The donors took part in RACIN, a single-arm, phase I, dose-escalation trial that combined nivolumab, ipilimumab, aspirin, low-dose cyclophosphamide and low-dose radiotherapy. To be eligible, a patient needed to have an advanced solid tumor that was TIL-negative. The rearrangement joined TRBV4-1 to TRBJ2-7; TRBD2 lines up with 8 middle nucleotides. The sequence came from a male donor with prostate cancer. The sample here was PBMCs, taken after low-dose radiotherapy plus immunotherapy. The CDR3 is CASSQDHPGGANEQYF. The nucleotide sequence is given as TGCGCCAGCAGCCAAGATCATCCGGGAGGGGCCAATGAGCAGTACTTC.